Listed below are T cell receptor beta chains from one sample, sequenced in a study of CD8+ T cells in alopecia areata. This table comes from immunoSEQ multiplex PCR, and its TCRdb copy is limited to in-frame clones, with some not included. The sample has under 300,000 clones; roughly 63% are singletons. Sequencing was performed on CD4+ T cells sorted from blood, taken at approximately week 52, from a patient treated with tofacitinib. These receptors originate from a human donor with alopecia areata. The CDR3 runs from the conserved cysteine through the conserved F or W. Fields, in order: D gene, J gene, clone size, V gene, CDR3 protein, CDR3 DNA. D genes are given only for firm matches. Not all rows give a size; the values are once, few, many and, for expanded clones, a class.

d_call: NA
j_call: TRBJ2-7
clone_size: NA
v_call: TRBV30
cdr3_aa: CAWSRGLAYEQYF
cdr3_nt: TGTGCCTGGAGTAGGGGTCTAGCTTACGAGCAGTACTTC

d_call: TRBD1
j_call: TRBJ1-1
clone_size: NA
v_call: TRBV7-9
cdr3_aa: CASSYRGLVAFF
cdr3_nt: TGTGCCAGCAGCTACAGGGGGCTGGTTGCTTTCTTT

d_call: NA
j_call: TRBJ1-2
clone_size: NA
v_call: TRBV5-6
cdr3_aa: CASSFRIANYGYTF
cdr3_nt: TGTGCCAGCAGCTTTCGGATAGCTAACTATGGCTACACCTTC

d_call: TRBD1
j_call: TRBJ1-2
clone_size: NA
v_call: TRBV7-3
cdr3_aa: CASSLYAGGGGYTF
cdr3_nt: TGTGCCAGCAGCTTATATGCAGGGGGTGGTGGCTACACCTTC

d_call: TRBD1
j_call: TRBJ2-5
clone_size: few
v_call: TRBV10-3
cdr3_aa: CAIRTGGETQYF
cdr3_nt: TGTGCCATCAGGACAGGGGGCGAGACCCAGTACTTC

d_call: NA
j_call: TRBJ1-3
clone_size: NA
v_call: TRBV5-1
cdr3_aa: CASSLGDTLLSGNTIYF
cdr3_nt: TGCGCCAGCAGCTTGGGGGACACCCTCCTCTCTGGAAACACCATATATTTT

d_call: NA
j_call: TRBJ2-7
clone_size: few
v_call: TRBV4-2
cdr3_aa: CASSQVADSYEQYF
cdr3_nt: TGTGCCAGCAGCCAAGTGGCAGATTCCTACGAGCAGTACTTC

d_call: NA
j_call: TRBJ2-4
clone_size: few
v_call: TRBV10-3
cdr3_aa: CAISEQYGEVPKNIQYF
cdr3_nt: TGTGCCATCAGTGAGCAATACGGGGAGGTCCCCAAAAACATTCAGTACTTC

d_call: NA
j_call: TRBJ2-7
clone_size: few
v_call: TRBV7-6
cdr3_aa: CASSPAYGRTYEQYF
cdr3_nt: TGTGCCAGCAGCCCAGCCTATGGAAGGACCTACGAGCAGTACTTC

d_call: TRBD1
j_call: TRBJ2-7
clone_size: NA
v_call: TRBV7-2
cdr3_aa: CASSPDRTSYEQYF
cdr3_nt: TGTGCCAGCAGTCCGGACAGGACCTCCTACGAGCAGTACTTC

d_call: NA
j_call: TRBJ2-1
clone_size: few
v_call: TRBV18
cdr3_aa: CASSPGYNEQFF
cdr3_nt: TGTGCCAGCTCACCCGGATACAATGAGCAGTTCTTC

d_call: NA
j_call: TRBJ2-7
clone_size: NA
v_call: TRBV27
cdr3_aa: CASSSRESYEQYF
cdr3_nt: TGTGCCAGCAGTTCCCGGGAGTCCTACGAGCAGTACTTC

d_call: NA
j_call: TRBJ1-2
clone_size: few
v_call: TRBV7-9
cdr3_aa: CASSLGRPNYGYTF
cdr3_nt: TGTGCCAGCAGTCTCGGACGTCCTAACTATGGCTACACCTTC

d_call: NA
j_call: TRBJ1-1
clone_size: few
v_call: TRBV7-2
cdr3_aa: CASREVVQGLLTLTEAFF
cdr3_nt: TGTGCCAGCAGGGAGGTAGTACAGGGCCTCCTTACGTTGACTGAAGCTTTCTTT